This T cell receptor (beta chain) was identified during a study of T cells in Graves' hyperthyroidism and ophthalmopathy. Study context: Staff took peripheral blood when the initial diagnosis was made, before any treatment began.

Many counts were recorded for this clonotype. From RNA transcripts, TCR beta CDR3 regions were amplified. With the HTBI primer set, the TCR CDR3 went through a first round of RT-PCR. TCRdb re-derived calls from the multiplex PCR reads in MiXCR, one entry per CDR3 protein. The table has around 250,000 distinct CDR3 sequences, approximately 15% seen once. CDR3 length: 14 amino acids. V was shortened by 2 bases and J by 7 bases, with 12 bases between the two germline ends. The germline V gene encodes CDR1 MNHEY and CDR2 SVGEGT. The sample taken for sequencing was blood. This clonotype was sampled from a woman in her 40s with Graves' hyperthyroidism that later progressed to Graves' ophthalmopathy. The chain uses TRBV6-2 or TRBV6-3 and TRBJ2-1; D perhaps matches TRBD2 (5 bases). The CDR3 coding sequence is TGTGCCAGCAGTTACGGAGGCGGATTTAATGAGCAGTTCTTC. This gives the protein CASSYGGGFNEQFF.